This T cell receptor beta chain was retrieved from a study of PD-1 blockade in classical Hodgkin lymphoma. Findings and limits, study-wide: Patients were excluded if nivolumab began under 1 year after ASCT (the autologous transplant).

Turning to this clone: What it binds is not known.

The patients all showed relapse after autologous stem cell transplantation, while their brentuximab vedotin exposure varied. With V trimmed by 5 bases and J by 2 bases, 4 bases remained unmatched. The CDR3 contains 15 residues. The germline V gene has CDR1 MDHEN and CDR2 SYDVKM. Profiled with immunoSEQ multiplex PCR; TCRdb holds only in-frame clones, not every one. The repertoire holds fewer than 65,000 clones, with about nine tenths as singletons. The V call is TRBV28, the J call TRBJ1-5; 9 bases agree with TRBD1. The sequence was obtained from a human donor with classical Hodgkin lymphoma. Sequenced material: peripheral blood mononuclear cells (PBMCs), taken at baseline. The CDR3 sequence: CASSTGGGGNQPQHF. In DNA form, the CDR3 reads TGTGCCAGCAGTACAGGGGGCGGGGGCAATCAGCCCCAGCATTTT. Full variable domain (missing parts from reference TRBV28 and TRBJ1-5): DVKVTQSSRYLVKRTGEKVFLECVQDMDHENMFWYRQDPGLGLRLIYFSYDVKMKEKGDIPEGYSVSREKKERFSLILESASTNQTSMYLCASSTGGGGNQPQHFGDGTRLSIL.